This note documents a single T cell receptor beta chain sequence. The sample originates from a study of blood T cell repertoires in COVID-19. Study overall: PBMCs, B-cell-depleted T cells, or T cells provided the cDNA or gDNA that made up the material.

V was pared by 3 bases and J by 3 bases, with 15 bases between. The CDR3 is 15 residues long. The germline V gene encodes CDR1 SGHDT and CDR2 YYEEEE. Some clones are missing from TCRdb's copy, which holds only in-frame ones; the method was immunoSEQ multiplex PCR. This sample has around 230,000 clones, with roughly 87% found just once. The clonotype originates from a man aged 55 to 69 who had recovered from COVID-19. The gene calls are TRBV5-6 and TRBJ1-2; a weak D match, TRBD1 (6 bases). Material for sequencing was peripheral blood. The DNA for the CDR3 is TGTGCCAGCAGCTATACAGGGTTTTTAGACTATGGCTACACCTTC. Amino acid sequence: CASSYTGFLDYGYTF.